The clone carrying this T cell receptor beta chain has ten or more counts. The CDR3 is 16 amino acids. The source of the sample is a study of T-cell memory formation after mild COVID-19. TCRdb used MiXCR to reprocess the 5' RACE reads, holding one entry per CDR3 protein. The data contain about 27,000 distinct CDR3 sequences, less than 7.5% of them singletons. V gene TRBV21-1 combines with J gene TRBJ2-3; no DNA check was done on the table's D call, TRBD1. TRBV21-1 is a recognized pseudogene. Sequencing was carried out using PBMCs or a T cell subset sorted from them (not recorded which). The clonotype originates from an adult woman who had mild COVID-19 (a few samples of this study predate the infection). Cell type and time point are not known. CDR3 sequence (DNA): TGTGCCAGCAGCAAAGATCGGACAGCTAGCACAGATACGCAGTATTTT. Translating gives CASSKDRTASTDTQYF.